Listed below are T cell receptor beta chains from one sample, sequenced in a study of OX40 agonist ivuxolimab in advanced cancers. The repertoire was sequenced with immunoSEQ multiplex PCR; TCRdb's copy has only in-frame clones and lacks some. The sample includes 99,000 or so clones, 75% to 95% seen only once; the top ten take roughly 0.33%. The sample was CD4+ or CD8+ T cells sorted from blood, taken in a trial of the OX40 agonist ivuxolimab. Source of these receptors: an adult with an advanced solid tumor such as melanoma, head and neck, liver or kidney cancer. Each CDR3 is given with its conserved first and last residue. The D gene is left open where the match is weak. Size values are once, few and many counts, or a class for expanded clones, and some rows have none.

J gene: TRBJ2-1
D gene: TRBD2
V gene: TRBV30
clone size: -
CDR3 protein: CAWSRLAGGPGEQFF
CDR3 DNA: TGTGCCTGGAGCCGACTAGCGGGAGGGCCGGGTGAGCAGTTCTTC

J gene: TRBJ2-7
D gene: TRBD2
V gene: TRBV6-5
clone size: -
CDR3 protein: CASSLAAFYEQYF
CDR3 DNA: TGTGCCAGCAGCCTAGCGGCTTTCTACGAGCAGTACTTC

J gene: TRBJ2-3
D gene: -
V gene: TRBV6-1
clone size: -
CDR3 protein: CASSAAPVGAGGTDTQYF
CDR3 DNA: TGTGCCAGCAGTGCCGCCCCGGTCGGTGCCGGGGGCACAGATACGCAGTATTTT

J gene: TRBJ2-1
D gene: TRBD2
V gene: TRBV6-4
clone size: once
CDR3 protein: CASGAGGGDNEQFF
CDR3 DNA: TGTGCCAGCGGAGCGGGAGGGGGGGACAATGAGCAGTTCTTC

J gene: TRBJ2-1
D gene: TRBD2
V gene: TRBV4-2
clone size: -
CDR3 protein: CASSQDGTSGPNEQFF
CDR3 DNA: TGTGCCAGCAGCCAAGATGGGACTAGCGGGCCTAATGAGCAGTTCTTC

J gene: TRBJ2-3
D gene: -
V gene: TRBV19
clone size: -
CDR3 protein: CATRSPGNPTDTQYF
CDR3 DNA: TGTGCCACTAGAAGTCCAGGGAACCCCACAGATACGCAGTATTTT

J gene: TRBJ2-3
D gene: -
V gene: TRBV9
clone size: -
CDR3 protein: CASSVAGGADTQYF
CDR3 DNA: TGTGCCAGCAGCGTAGCCGGCGGGGCAGATACGCAGTATTTT

J gene: TRBJ1-4
D gene: -
V gene: TRBV5-6
clone size: -
CDR3 protein: CASSLRGGLNEKLFF
CDR3 DNA: TGTGCCAGCAGCTTGCGCGGGGGCCTTAATGAAAAACTGTTTTTT

J gene: TRBJ2-1
D gene: -
V gene: TRBV7-2
clone size: -
CDR3 protein: CASSQKGWAGNEQFF
CDR3 DNA: TGTGCCAGCAGCCAGAAGGGGTGGGCGGGCAATGAGCAGTTCTTC

J gene: TRBJ2-3
D gene: -
V gene: TRBV18
clone size: few
CDR3 protein: CASTRTEPDTQYF
CDR3 DNA: TGTGCCAGCACCCGGACGGAGCCGGATACGCAGTATTTT

J gene: TRBJ2-7
D gene: -
V gene: TRBV7-2
clone size: -
CDR3 protein: CASSMGSYEQYF
CDR3 DNA: TGTGCCAGCAGTATGGGGTCCTACGAGCAGTACTTC

J gene: TRBJ2-1
D gene: TRBD1
V gene: TRBV7-9
clone size: -
CDR3 protein: CASSRQSTGGNEQFF
CDR3 DNA: TGTGCCAGCAGCCGCCAGTCGACAGGGGGCAATGAGCAGTTCTTC

J gene: TRBJ2-3
D gene: TRBD2
V gene: TRBV5-1
clone size: -
CDR3 protein: CASSRLAGVEADTQYF
CDR3 DNA: TGCGCCAGCAGCCGTCTAGCGGGGGTTGAGGCAGATACGCAGTATTTT

J gene: TRBJ2-1
D gene: -
V gene: TRBV6-4
clone size: -
CDR3 protein: CASSPSRDSYNEQFF
CDR3 DNA: TGTGCCAGCAGCCCCTCTAGGGACTCCTACAATGAGCAGTTCTTC

J gene: TRBJ2-3
D gene: TRBD2
V gene: TRBV5-8
clone size: -
CDR3 protein: CASSLKLAVGTDTQYF
CDR3 DNA: TGTGCCAGCAGCTTGAAACTAGCGGTCGGCACAGATACGCAGTATTTT

J gene: TRBJ1-6
D gene: -
V gene: TRBV5-6
clone size: -
CDR3 protein: CASTQSARNNSPLHF
CDR3 DNA: TGTGCCAGCACCCAAAGTGCCAGGAATAATTCACCCCTCCACTTT

J gene: TRBJ2-7
D gene: TRBD1
V gene: TRBV28
clone size: -
CDR3 protein: CASSTPGTGGHEQYF
CDR3 DNA: TGTGCCAGCAGCACTCCCGGGACAGGGGGTCACGAGCAGTACTTC

J gene: TRBJ2-1
D gene: -
V gene: TRBV29-1
clone size: -
CDR3 protein: CSAAGASYNEQFF
CDR3 DNA: TGCAGCGCAGCAGGGGCCTCCTACAATGAGCAGTTCTTC

J gene: TRBJ2-7
D gene: -
V gene: TRBV10-3
clone size: -
CDR3 protein: CAISSGQNYEQYF
CDR3 DNA: TGTGCCATCAGTTCTGGACAGAACTACGAGCAGTACTTC

J gene: TRBJ1-1
D gene: -
V gene: TRBV5-1
clone size: few
CDR3 protein: CASSLADAGTVEGTEAFF
CDR3 DNA: TGCGCCAGCAGCTTGGCCGACGCAGGGACGGTCGAGGGCACTGAAGCTTTCTTT

J gene: TRBJ2-3
D gene: -
V gene: TRBV5-6
clone size: once
CDR3 protein: CASSLRRTGTDTQYF
CDR3 DNA: TGTGCCAGCAGCCTCCGGAGGACAGGCACAGATACGCAGTATTTT

J gene: TRBJ2-7
D gene: TRBD2
V gene: TRBV18
clone size: once
CDR3 protein: CASSRSGTSEAYEQYF
CDR3 DNA: TGTGCCAGCTCACGCTCTGGGACTAGCGAGGCCTACGAGCAGTACTTC